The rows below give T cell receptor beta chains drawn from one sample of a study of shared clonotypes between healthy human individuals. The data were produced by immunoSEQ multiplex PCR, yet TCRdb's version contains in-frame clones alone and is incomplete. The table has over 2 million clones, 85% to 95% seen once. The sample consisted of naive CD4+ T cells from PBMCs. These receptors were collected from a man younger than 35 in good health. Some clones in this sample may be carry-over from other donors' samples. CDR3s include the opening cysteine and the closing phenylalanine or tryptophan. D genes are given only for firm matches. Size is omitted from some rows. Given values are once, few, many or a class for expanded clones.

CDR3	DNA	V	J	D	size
CASPGPEGEKLFF	TGTGCCTCTCCGGGCCCCGAAGGCGAAAAACTGTTTTTT	TRBV30	TRBJ1-4	NA	NA
CASSEWTGGLETQYF	TGTGCCAGCAGTGAATGGACAGGGGGCCTGGAGACCCAGTACTTC	TRBV6-1	TRBJ2-5	TRBD1	NA
CASSPGRDPSYGYTF	TGTGCCAGCAGCCCTGGAAGGGATCCCTCCTATGGCTACACCTTC	TRBV5-4	TRBJ1-2	NA	NA
CASSLGGGLYEQYF	TGTGCCAGCAGCTTAGGGGGAGGGCTCTACGAGCAGTACTTC	TRBV7-8	TRBJ2-7	TRBD2	NA
CASSAVTGPETQYF	TGTGCCAGCAGTGCGGTAACGGGGCCGGAGACCCAGTACTTC	TRBV6-4	TRBJ2-5	NA	NA
CASSPSLLRGVASEAFF	TGTGCCAGCTCTCCTAGCCTATTGCGGGGCGTAGCCTCTGAAGCTTTCTTT	TRBV5-4	TRBJ1-1	NA	NA
CASSLVGTSGQETQYF	TGTGCCAGCAGCTTAGTTGGGACTAGCGGACAAGAGACCCAGTACTTC	TRBV7-2	TRBJ2-5	TRBD2	NA
CASSPRASRNTGELFF	TGTGCCAGCTCACCACGGGCTAGCAGGAACACCGGGGAGCTGTTTTTT	TRBV18	TRBJ2-2	NA	NA
CASSPGGSGIHEQYF	TGTGCCAGCAGCCCTGGGGGTAGCGGGATCCACGAGCAGTACTTC	TRBV5-4	TRBJ2-7	TRBD2	NA
CASSLQTGGRFGNTEAFF	TGTGCCAGCAGCCTCCAAACAGGGGGACGGTTTGGGAACACTGAAGCTTTCTTT	TRBV11-2	TRBJ1-1	TRBD1	NA
CASSSTSGTGGQPQHF	TGTGCCAGCAGCTCGACCTCCGGGACAGGGGGTCAGCCCCAGCATTTT	TRBV7-8	TRBJ1-5	TRBD1	few
CAWSSGREGDTQYF	TGTGCCTGGAGTAGCGGGAGGGAGGGAGATACGCAGTATTTT	TRBV30	TRBJ2-3	TRBD2	NA
CASSRPGGTNEKLFF	TGCGCCAGCAGTCGACCTGGAGGCACTAATGAAAAACTGTTTTTT	TRBV4-1	TRBJ1-4	NA	NA
CASSLVGGAVIGTEAFF	TGCGCCAGCAGCTTGGTGGGGGGCGCGGTAATAGGCACTGAAGCTTTCTTT	TRBV5-1	TRBJ1-1	NA	once
CASSPAGMNTEAFF	TGTGCCAGCTCACCAGCAGGGATGAACACTGAAGCTTTCTTT	TRBV18	TRBJ1-1	NA	NA
CASSLDRTPDTQYF	TGTGCCAGCAGCTTAGATAGGACGCCAGATACGCAGTATTTT	TRBV11-2	TRBJ2-3	NA	NA
CASSPSTQNYEQYF	TGCGCCAGCAGTCCCTCTACACAGAATTACGAGCAGTACTTC	TRBV10-2	TRBJ2-7	NA	NA
CASSYWAGQSYTF	TGTGCCAGCAGCTATTGGGCGGGGCAGAGCTACACCTTC	TRBV7-9	TRBJ1-2	NA	NA
CASSQDSNQPQHF	TGTGCCAGCTCACAAGATAGCAATCAGCCCCAGCATTTT	TRBV18	TRBJ1-5	NA	NA
CASSIGRDRSYEQYF	TGTGCCAGTAGTATAGGAAGGGACAGGTCCTACGAGCAGTACTTC	TRBV19	TRBJ2-7	TRBD1	NA
CASRRSSGTNLETQYF	TGTGCCAGTAGGCGATCTAGCGGCACTAATCTAGAGACCCAGTACTTC	TRBV19	TRBJ2-5	TRBD2	NA
CASSSHRQGKETQYF	TGTGCCAGCAGTTCCCACCGACAGGGCAAGGAGACCCAGTACTTC	TRBV6-6	TRBJ2-5	TRBD1	NA
CASREGGASSYEQYF	TGTGCCAGTAGAGAGGGGGGGGCCAGCTCCTACGAGCAGTACTTC	TRBV19	TRBJ2-7	NA	NA
CASSQRQDQPQHF	TGCGCCAGCAGCCAACGACAGGACCAGCCCCAGCATTTT	TRBV4-1	TRBJ1-5	NA	NA
CASSTLGWVPGANVLTF	TGTGCCAGCAGCACCCTAGGATGGGTACCTGGGGCCAACGTCCTGACTTTC	TRBV7-8	TRBJ2-6	NA	NA
CAWSVGSGYTF	TGTGCCTGGAGTGTGGGGTCCGGCTACACCTTC	TRBV30	TRBJ1-2	NA	NA
CASLSLSSGANVLTF	TGTGCCAGCCTCTCTCTGAGTTCTGGGGCCAACGTCCTGACTTTC	TRBV28	TRBJ2-6	NA	NA
CASSMTREYNEQFF	TGTGCCAGCAGCATGACCCGGGAATACAATGAGCAGTTCTTC	TRBV11-3	TRBJ2-1	NA	NA
CASSLNPTGFGAGELFF	TGTGCCAGCAGCTTAAACCCCACAGGATTCGGGGCCGGGGAGCTGTTTTTT	TRBV7-3	TRBJ2-2	NA	NA
CATSSPFGENEKLFF	TGTGCCACCAGCTCTCCCTTCGGCGAAAATGAAAAACTGTTTTTT	TRBV15	TRBJ1-4	NA	NA
CASSIVFAADSSYEQYF	TGTGCCAGTAGTATAGTGTTCGCGGCAGACAGCTCCTACGAGCAGTACTTC	TRBV19	TRBJ2-7	NA	NA
CAWSLGDREQYF	TGTGCCTGGAGCCTAGGGGATCGCGAGCAGTACTTC	TRBV30	TRBJ2-7	NA	NA
CASRDRVGPPGDEQFF	TGCGCCAGCAGGGATAGAGTGGGACCGCCCGGGGATGAGCAGTTCTTC	TRBV5-1	TRBJ2-1	NA	NA
CASGRTPPHEKLFF	TGTGCCAGCGGCCGTACCCCCCCCCACGAAAAACTGTTTTTT	TRBV2	TRBJ1-4	NA	NA
CASSLGQGGEETQYF	TGTGCCAGCAGCTTGGGTCAGGGTGGCGAAGAGACCCAGTACTTC	TRBV5-5	TRBJ2-5	NA	NA
CASSILASGANIQYF	TGTGCCAGTAGTATACTGGCTAGCGGGGCGAACATTCAGTACTTC	TRBV19	TRBJ2-4	TRBD2	NA
CASSGHPQETQYF	TGTGCCAGCAGCGGACACCCGCAAGAGACCCAGTACTTC	TRBV6-5	TRBJ2-5	NA	NA
CAISESGSINEQFF	TGTGCCATCAGTGAGTCGGGCTCGATCAATGAGCAGTTCTTC	TRBV10-3	TRBJ2-1	NA	once
CASSPTYSGRGNEQFF	TGTGCCAGTAGTCCAACCTATAGCGGGAGGGGCAATGAGCAGTTCTTC	TRBV19	TRBJ2-1	TRBD2	NA
CASSLGGGSLSYEQYF	TGTGCCAGCAGCTTGGGCGGCGGAAGCCTCTCCTACGAGCAGTACTTC	TRBV5-4	TRBJ2-7	NA	NA
CASSSDKSPYEQYF	TGTGCCAGCAGTTCCGACAAGTCTCCCTACGAGCAGTACTTC	TRBV27	TRBJ2-7	NA	NA
CASSFRSYFGQGATGELFF	TGTGCCAGCAGCTTCCGGAGTTACTTCGGACAGGGGGCAACCGGGGAGCTGTTTTTT	TRBV13	TRBJ2-2	TRBD1	NA
CASSLVAAYEQFF	TGTGCCAGCAGCTTAGTTGCGGCGTATGAGCAGTTCTTC	TRBV7-8	TRBJ2-1	NA	NA
CASRSHEQYF	TGTGCCAGCAGGTCCCACGAGCAGTACTTC	TRBV27	TRBJ2-7	NA	NA
CASSPRDRSYEQYF	TGCGCCAGCAGCCCCCGGGACCGTAGCTACGAGCAGTACTTC	TRBV5-1	TRBJ2-7	NA	NA
CASSSQETQYF	TGTGCCAGCAGTTCTCAAGAGACCCAGTACTTC	TRBV27	TRBJ2-5	NA	few
CAWSPSPGLAGDYEQFF	TGTGCCTGGAGTCCTTCCCCGGGGCTAGCGGGAGACTATGAGCAGTTCTTC	TRBV30	TRBJ2-1	TRBD2	NA
CASSRRLAGDTQYF	TGTGCCAGCAGTCGAAGACTAGCGGGAGATACGCAGTATTTT	TRBV5-4	TRBJ2-3	TRBD2	NA
CASRASGIDTQYF	TGCGCCAGCAGGGCTAGCGGGATAGATACGCAGTATTTT	TRBV5-1	TRBJ2-3	TRBD2	NA
CASSTTENTEAFF	TGTGCCAGCAGCACTACAGAGAACACTGAAGCTTTCTTT	TRBV7-3	TRBJ1-1	NA	NA
CSVARGRTGELFF	TGCAGCGTCGCTAGGGGGAGGACCGGGGAGCTGTTTTTT	TRBV29-1	TRBJ2-2	NA	NA
CASSQRRGLAGVGTGELFF	TGCGCCAGCAGCCAGAGGCGGGGGTTAGCGGGAGTAGGCACCGGGGAGCTGTTTTTT	TRBV4-1	TRBJ2-2	TRBD2	NA
CASGLRDGRSSGNTIYF	TGTGCCAGCGGCCTTAGAGACGGACGGAGCTCTGGAAACACCATATATTTT	TRBV7-9	TRBJ1-3	NA	NA
CASRSWQGSNYGYTF	TGTGCCAGCAGAAGTTGGCAGGGCTCTAACTATGGCTACACCTTC	TRBV6-1	TRBJ1-2	NA	NA